These 15 T cell receptor beta chains originate from one sample sequenced in a study of blood T cell repertoires in COVID-19. The assay was immunoSEQ multiplex PCR, and TCRdb's table has in-frame clones only and misses some. This sample has fewer than 300,000 clones, with under 90% found just once. Sequenced: peripheral blood. These receptors all come from a woman between 18 and 29 years old with acute or convalescent COVID-19.

The chain links TRBV3-1 (or the pseudogene TRBV3-2) to TRBJ2-7, with 10 bases lining up with TRBD1. Germline V gene lookup returns CDR1 LGHDT and CDR2 YNNKEL (reference sequence). CDR3 length: 16 amino acids. V gave up 0 bases and J gave up 0 bases; unmatched junction bases: 2. For the CDR3, the DNA is TGTGCCAGCAGCCAAGAAGGACAGGGGGTCTCCTACGAGCAGTACTTC. It codes for CASSQEGQGVSYEQYF.

This clone was detected once. The rearrangement uses TRBV27 and TRBJ2-7, with D hard to call. CDR3 length equals 15 residues. Germline assignment: CDR1 MNHEY and CDR2 SMNVEV (reference sequence). V dropped 5 bases and J dropped 0 bases, with 14 bases sitting between them. In DNA, the CDR3 is TGTGCCAGCAGTCGGTTCGGAGAGTCCTCCTACGAGCAGTACTTC. Amino acid sequence: CASSRFGESSYEQYF.

The chain has TRBV15 and TRBJ2-3, with 9 bases identical to TRBD2. Germline values: CDR1 LNHNV, CDR2 YYDKDF (reference sequence). Losses at the gene ends were 0 bases for V and 4 bases for J; bases not matched to a gene: 5. CDR3 length: 16 residues. CDR3 in amino acids: CATSRDLAGGADTQYF. The DNA for the CDR3 is TGTGCCACCAGCAGAGATCTCGCGGGAGGGGCAGATACGCAGTATTTT.

The chain has TRBV6-5 and TRBJ2-1; possible D gene TRBD2, 5 bases. Germline V lookup: CDR1 MNHEY, CDR2 SVGAGI. This CDR3 has 14 amino acids. Trimming took off 4 bases at V and 5 bases at J, with 12 bases between the two ends. CDR3 in DNA: TGTGCCAGCAGTTTGGTGAGGGCCGACAATGAGCAGTTCTTC. Translating gives CASSLVRADNEQFF.

The chain links TRBV7-9 to TRBJ2-3; 8 positions match TRBD2. Germline V gene lookup returns CDR1 SEHNR and CDR2 FQNEAQ (reference sequence). V lost 4 bases, J lost 6 bases, and 18 bases stayed unmatched. The CDR3 is 18 residues long. The CDR3 region has the DNA TGTGCCAGCAGCTCGGGACTAGGGACGTTCGGTACCCAGGATACGCAGTATTTT. Its protein product is CASSSGLGTFGTQDTQYF.

This chain connects TRBV12-3 or TRBV12-4 to TRBJ1-1; D gene ambiguous. V dropped 7 bases and J dropped 8 bases, with 11 bases sitting between them. There are 11 residues in the CDR3. This CDR3 is CASTQTFEAFF. The CDR3 region has the DNA TGTGCCAGCACCCAGACATTCGAAGCTTTCTTT.

V and J are TRBV13 and TRBJ2-6, with 12 positions matching TRBD1. This CDR3 region has 17 residues. Per the germline V gene, CDR1 is PRHDT and CDR2 is FYEKMQ (reference sequence). V trimming: 3 bases; J trimming: 2 bases; junction bases outside the gene matches: 2. Here the CDR3 DNA reads TGTGCCAGCAGCTTCCGGGACAGGGGGCCTGGGGCCAACGTCCTGACTTTC. Translating gives CASSFRDRGPGANVLTF.

The chain uses TRBV10-1 and TRBJ2-1; D is uncertain. The V and J ends lost 0 bases and 12 bases respectively, with 15 bases between them. The CDR3 extends over 14 amino acids. Looked up from germline, CDR1 is WNHNN and CDR2 is SYGVQD (reference sequence). CDR3 residues: CASSESLPSSGQFF. CDR3 coding DNA: TGCGCCAGCAGTGAGTCGCTTCCGTCGTCAGGGCAGTTCTTC.

The chain couples TRBV5-1 to TRBJ2-7; tentative D call: TRBD1 (5 bases). Trimming removed 0 bases from V and 2 bases from J, with 12 bases in between. Germline lookup yields CDR1 SGHRS and CDR2 YFSETQ. There are 15 residues in the CDR3. CDR3 sequence (DNA): TGCGCCAGCAGCTTGGCCCAGGGTTCGGCCTACGAGCAGTACTTC. Translation: CASSLAQGSAYEQYF.

J is TRBJ2-7 and V is TRBV3-1 (or the pseudogene TRBV3-2), with 9 nucleotides matching TRBD2. This CDR3 spans 15 amino acids. The V gene's germline CDR1 is LGHDT and CDR2 YNNKEL (reference sequence). V lost 1 base, J lost 4 bases, and 5 bases stayed unmatched. Written as DNA, the CDR3 is TGTGCCAGCAGCCAAGGGGGACTAGCAGTTTACGAGCAGTACTTC. The encoded protein is CASSQGGLAVYEQYF.

The CDR3 coding sequence is TGTGCCAGCAGCTTAGGGCAGGGGGCGGGATCACCCCTCCACTTT. Amino acid sequence: CASSLGQGAGSPLHF. The chain links TRBV7-8 to TRBJ1-6, with 8 nucleotides matching TRBD1. The V segment lost 1 base and the J segment 10 bases; nucleotides outside the gene matches: 6. Germline V CDR1 and CDR2: SGHVS, FQNEAQ. This CDR3 region has 15 residues.

The rearrangement joins TRBV5-8 to TRBJ2-1, with D tentatively TRBD2 (6 bases). In germline, CDR1 is SGHTS, CDR2 YDEGEE. V gave up 4 bases and J gave up 0 bases, with 17 bases separating them. The CDR3 has 17 residues. CDR3 amino acids: CASSRFIAASSYNEQFF. The CDR3 DNA is TGTGCCAGCAGCCGATTCATAGCGGCGAGCTCCTACAATGAGCAGTTCTTC. The full variable domain, with the rest looked up from reference TRBV5-8 and TRBJ2-1, is EAGVTQSPTHLIKTRGQQATLRCSPISGHTSVYWYQQALGLGLQFLLWYDEGEERNRGNFPPRFSGRQFPNYSSELNVNALELEDSALYLCASSRFIAASSYNEQFFGPGTRLTVL.

This clone was detected only a few times. The gene calls are TRBV6-2 or TRBV6-3 and TRBJ2-4; 7 bases line up with TRBD1. The trim removed 4 bases at V and 1 base at J, leaving 13 bases unmatched. This CDR3 comprises 18 residues. The V gene's germline CDR1 is MNHEY and CDR2 SVGEGT. CDR3 amino acids: CASSSRTGFGLAKNIQYF. CDR3 DNA sequence: TGTGCCAGCAGTTCGCGGACAGGTTTCGGGCTGGCCAAAAACATTCAGTACTTC.

The chain has TRBV30 and TRBJ1-2, with 8 bases identical to TRBD1. The germline gives CDR1 GTSNPN, CDR2 SVGIG (reference sequence). J lost 4 bases, V lost 7 bases, and 5 bases had no gene match. This CDR3 contains 12 residues. The CDR3 loop is CAYYRGAYGYTF. The CDR3 DNA reads as TGTGCCTACTACAGGGGGGCCTATGGCTACACCTTC. Full variable domain (rest looked up from reference TRBV30 and TRBJ1-2): SQTIHQWPATLVQPVGSPLSLECTVEGTSNPNLYWYRQAAGRGLQLLFYSVGIGQISSEVPQNLSASRPQDRQFILSSKKLLLSDSGFYLCAYYRGAYGYTFGSGTRLTVV.

The chain links TRBV4-3 to TRBJ2-4; the D is unclear. This CDR3 contains 16 residues. Germline V gene data show CDR1 as LGHNA and CDR2 as YSLEER. V was pared by 0 bases and J by 0 bases, with 9 bases between. In DNA, the CDR3 is TGCGCCAGCAGCCAAGATGGCAGTCTAGCCAAAAACATTCAGTACTTC. This sequence encodes CASSQDGSLAKNIQYF.